This is a list of T cell receptor beta chains from one sample in a study of T cell repertoires in cytomegalovirus infection. One entry per CDR3 protein, called by TCRdb with MiXCR from the reads. The sample lists approximately 150,000 distinct CDR3 sequences; roughly 18% were seen once. The sample consisted of CD8+ T cells from PBMCs. The receptor set was obtained from a human donor in good health (CMV status not recorded). Some clones in this sample may be carry-over from other donors' samples. The CDR3 runs from the conserved cysteine through the conserved F or W. The order of the fields is V gene, D gene, J gene, clone size, CDR3 length, CDR3 protein, CDR3 DNA. The D gene is left open where the match is weak. Not every row has a clone size; where given, it reads once, few, many or a size class.

>TRBV7-2|TRBD2|TRBJ2-3|few|15
CASTGDSGYTDTQYF
TGTGCCAGCACGGGGGATAGCGGGTACACAGATACGCAGTATTTT
>TRBV7-6|NA|TRBJ1-1|few|12
CASIKGDTEAFF
TGTGCCAGCATAAAAGGGGACACTGAAGCTTTCTTT
>TRBV7-2|NA|TRBJ2-7|NA|14
CASSLGLSGYEQYF
TGTGCCAGCAGCTTGGGACTCTCTGGATACGAGCAGTACTTC
>TRBV6-2/TRBV6-3|NA|TRBJ2-1|few|16
CASSYSILEGTNEQFF
TGTGCCAGCAGTTACTCGATTCTTGAGGGAACGAATGAGCAGTTCTTC
>TRBV2|NA|TRBJ2-2|NA|13
CASGGRATGELFF
TGTGCCAGCGGAGGCAGGGCCACCGGGGAGCTGTTTTTT
>TRBV5-4|NA|TRBJ2-1|NA|11
CASSLGPNQFF
TGTGCCAGCAGCTTGGGCCCAAATCAGTTCTTC
>TRBV7-2|NA|TRBJ1-4|NA|17
CASSLSGLSVGNEKLFF
TGTGCCAGCAGCTTATCGGGGCTATCGGTAGGGAATGAAAAACTGTTTTTT
>TRBV5-5|NA|TRBJ2-3|few|14
CASSLLTEADTQYF
TGTGCCAGCAGCCTCTTAACGGAGGCAGATACGCAGTATTTT
>TRBV7-2|TRBD2|TRBJ2-7|NA|15
CASISGGPTSYEQYF
TGTGCCAGCATAAGCGGGGGCCCTACTTCCTACGAGCAGTACTTC
>TRBV7-4|NA|TRBJ1-5|few|14
CASSFSWALGPQHF
TGTGCCAGCAGCTTCAGCTGGGCCCTGGGGCCCCAGCATTTT
>TRBV28|NA|TRBJ1-5|NA|14
CASSSGATNQPQHF
TGTGCCAGCAGTTCTGGAGCTACCAATCAGCCCCAGCATTTT